The clone carrying this T cell receptor beta chain appeared once. How the authors handled the data: Scientists estimated how many nucleated cells there were by amplifying reference gene primers. The method was immunoSEQ multiplex PCR; TCRdb's version includes in-frame clones alone and lacks a portion of them. Clone size and the V and J calls come from that table; the DNA yielded D and trimming. The table lists tens of thousands of clones, over 90% of them singletons, with less than 45% in the top ten. The data were obtained in a study of blood T cell repertoires in COVID-19. In the study overall: COVID-19 samples collected from the United States, Italy and Spain covered acute and convalescent phases. PBMCs, B-cell-depleted T cells, or T cells provided the cDNA or gDNA that made up the material.

The V and J ends lost 3 bases and 9 bases respectively, with 12 bases between them. The CDR3 loop spans 13 amino acids. The rearrangement joins TRBV12-3 or TRBV12-4 to TRBJ1-5; D is uncertain. Source material: peripheral blood. This sequence was found in a man aged 60-69 years with active or convalescent COVID-19. The CDR3 is CASSFTVNGPQHF. The CDR3 DNA follows: TGTGCCAGCAGTTTCACGGTAAACGGGCCCCAGCATTTT.